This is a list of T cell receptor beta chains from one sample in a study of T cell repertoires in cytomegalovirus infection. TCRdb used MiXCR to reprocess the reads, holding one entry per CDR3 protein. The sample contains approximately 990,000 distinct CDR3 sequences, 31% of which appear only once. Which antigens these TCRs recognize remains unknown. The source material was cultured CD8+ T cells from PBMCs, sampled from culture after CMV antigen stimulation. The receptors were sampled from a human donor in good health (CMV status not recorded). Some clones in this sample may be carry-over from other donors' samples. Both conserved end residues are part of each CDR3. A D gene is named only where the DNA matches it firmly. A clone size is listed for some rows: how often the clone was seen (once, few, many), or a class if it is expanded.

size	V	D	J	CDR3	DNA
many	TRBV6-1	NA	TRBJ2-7	CASSELDGSSYEQYF	TGTGCCAGCAGTGAATTAGACGGCAGCTCCTACGAGCAGTACTTC
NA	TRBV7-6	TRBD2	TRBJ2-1	CASSLSPSGDDEQFF	TGTGCCAGCAGCTTAAGTCCTAGCGGGGACGATGAGCAGTTCTTC
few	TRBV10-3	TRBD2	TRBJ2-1	CAISEQVFSSGVSYNEQFF	TGTGCCATCAGTGAGCAGGTCTTTTCTAGCGGGGTTTCCTACAATGAGCAGTTCTTC
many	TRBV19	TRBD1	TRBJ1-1	CASKKSGGDAFF	TGTGCCAGTAAGAAATCAGGGGGCGATGCTTTCTTT
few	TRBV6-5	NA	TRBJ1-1	CASSTGPFMNTEAFF	TGTGCCAGCAGTACAGGGCCGTTCATGAACACTGAAGCTTTCTTT
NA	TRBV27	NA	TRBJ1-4	CASSLLGGDEKLFF	TGTGCCAGCTCGCTTCTTGGAGGGGATGAAAAACTGTTTTTT
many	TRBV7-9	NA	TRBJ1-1	CASSLGVEAFF	TGTGCCAGCAGTCTCGGGGTTGAAGCTTTCTTT
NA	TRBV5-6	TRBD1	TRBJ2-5	CASSLEGQGGETQYF	TGTGCCAGCAGCTTGGAGGGACAGGGAGGTGAGACCCAGTACTTC
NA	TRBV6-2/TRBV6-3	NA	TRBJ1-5	CASSEKDSLMASNQPQHF	TGTGCCAGCAGTGAAAAGGACAGCCTTATGGCTAGCAATCAGCCCCAGCATTTT
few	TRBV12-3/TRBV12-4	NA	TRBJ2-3	CASSFVGSSTDTQYF	TGTGCCAGCAGTTTTGTGGGGTCTAGCACAGATACGCAGTATTTT
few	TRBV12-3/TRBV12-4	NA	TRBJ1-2	CASSRPFTF	TGTGCCAGCAGCCGTCCTTTCACCTTC
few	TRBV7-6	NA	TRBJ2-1	CASSIYNNEQFF	TGTGCCAGCAGCATCTATAACAATGAGCAGTTCTTC
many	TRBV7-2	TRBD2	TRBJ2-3	CASSLAPLAGGPGTDTQYF	TGTGCCAGCAGCTTAGCACCCCTAGCGGGGGGGCCTGGCACAGATACGCAGTATTTT
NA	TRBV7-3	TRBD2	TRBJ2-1	CASSGGGGYNEQFF	TGTGCCAGCAGCGGGGGCGGGGGGTACAATGAGCAGTTCTTC
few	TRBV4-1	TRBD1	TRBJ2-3	CASSPGQGSWDTQYF	TGCGCCAGCAGCCCAGGACAGGGGAGCTGGGATACGCAGTATTTT
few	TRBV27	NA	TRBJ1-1	CASSLSRGPEAFF	TGTGCCAGCAGTTTAAGCAGGGGTCCTGAAGCTTTCTTT
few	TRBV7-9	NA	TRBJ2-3	CASSYARGARADTQYF	TGTGCCAGCAGCTACGCTAGGGGGGCGAGGGCAGATACGCAGTATTTT
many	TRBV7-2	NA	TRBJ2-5	CASSLERSQETQYF	TGTGCCAGCAGCTTAGAGCGGAGCCAAGAGACCCAGTACTTC
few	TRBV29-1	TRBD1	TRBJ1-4	CSALLLIQGAEGWNEKLFF	TGCAGCGCTCTTCTTCTCATACAGGGGGCAGAGGGGTGGAATGAAAAACTGTTTTTT
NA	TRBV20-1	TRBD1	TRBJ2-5	CSARDTGGYPETQYF	TGCAGTGCTAGAGATACAGGGGGCTACCCAGAGACCCAGTACTTC
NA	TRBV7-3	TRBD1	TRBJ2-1	CASSRDRPNEQFF	TGTGCCAGCAGCCGGGACAGGCCAAATGAGCAGTTCTTC
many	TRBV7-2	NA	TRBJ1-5	CASSRLGGENQPQHF	TGTGCCAGCAGCCGCTTGGGCGGGGAAAATCAGCCCCAGCATTTT
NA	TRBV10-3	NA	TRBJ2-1	CAISESRATDEQFF	TGTGCCATCAGTGAGTCAAGGGCCACGGATGAGCAGTTCTTC
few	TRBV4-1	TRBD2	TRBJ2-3	CASSHPTSGGLDTQYF	TGCGCCAGCAGCCATCCCACTAGCGGGGGGCTGGATACGCAGTATTTT
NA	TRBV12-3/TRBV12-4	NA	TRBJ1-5	CASSPAVLYQPQHF	TGTGCCAGCAGCCCAGCGGTTTTGTATCAGCCCCAGCATTTT
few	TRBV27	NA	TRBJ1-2	CASSLSRGRGYGYTF	TGTGCCAGCAGTTTATCCCGGGGGAGAGGGTATGGCTACACCTTC
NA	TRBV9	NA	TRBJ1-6	CASSVSGISSYNSPLHF	TGTGCCAGCAGCGTCTCAGGGATCAGCTCCTATAATTCACCCCTCCACTTT
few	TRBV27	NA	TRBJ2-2	CASSYTSNTGELFF	TGTGCCAGCAGCTACACCTCGAACACCGGGGAGCTGTTTTTT
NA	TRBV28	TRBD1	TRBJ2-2	CASTIPGQGLIGELFF	TGTGCCAGCACCATCCCCGGACAGGGGTTGATCGGGGAGCTGTTTTTT
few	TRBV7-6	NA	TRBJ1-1	CASSLALGTSTEAFF	TGTGCCAGCAGCTTAGCGTTGGGGACATCCACTGAAGCTTTCTTT
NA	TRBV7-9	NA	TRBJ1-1	CASSQTPRGTEAFF	TGTGCCAGCAGCCAAACACCGCGAGGCACTGAAGCTTTCTTT
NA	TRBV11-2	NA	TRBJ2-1	CASSLDPRVTYNEQFF	TGTGCCAGCAGCTTAGATCCCAGGGTGACCTACAATGAGCAGTTCTTC
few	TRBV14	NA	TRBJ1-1	CASSPTVRNTEAFF	TGTGCCAGCAGCCCAACTGTGAGGAACACTGAAGCTTTCTTT
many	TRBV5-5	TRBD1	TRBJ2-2	CASSLPPGQGTGELFF	TGTGCCAGCAGCTTACCCCCAGGACAGGGCACCGGGGAGCTGTTTTTT
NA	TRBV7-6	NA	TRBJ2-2	CASRIRGGAFNTGELFF	TGTGCCAGCAGAATAAGAGGGGGGGCATTTAACACCGGGGAGCTGTTTTTT
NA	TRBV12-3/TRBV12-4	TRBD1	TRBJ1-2	CASSATGGDGYTF	TGTGCCAGCAGTGCCACAGGGGGGGACGGCTACACCTTC
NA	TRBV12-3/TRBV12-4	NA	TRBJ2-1	CASSPQGVGKPYNEQFF	TGTGCCAGCAGTCCCCAAGGGGTGGGGAAGCCCTACAATGAGCAGTTCTTC
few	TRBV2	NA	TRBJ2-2	CASSDSRLVGTGELFF	TGTGCCAGCAGTGACTCACGCCTGGTGGGCACCGGGGAGCTGTTTTTT
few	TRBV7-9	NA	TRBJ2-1	CASSLSANNEQFF	TGTGCCAGCAGCTTATCAGCCAACAATGAGCAGTTCTTC
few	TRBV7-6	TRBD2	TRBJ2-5	CASSPRSAGGETQYF	TGTGCCAGCAGCCCGCGGTCAGCGGGGGGAGAGACCCAGTACTTC
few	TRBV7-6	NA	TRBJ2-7	CASSPPRMEQYF	TGTGCCAGCAGCCCCCCTCGTATGGAGCAGTACTTC
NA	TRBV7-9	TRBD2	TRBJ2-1	CASSLPTSGGNNEQFF	TGTGCCAGCAGCTTACCAACTAGCGGGGGGAACAATGAGCAGTTCTTC
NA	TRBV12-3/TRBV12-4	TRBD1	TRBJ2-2	CASSFPGQGRWTGELFF	TGTGCCAGCAGTTTTCCGGGACAGGGGAGATGGACCGGGGAGCTGTTTTTT
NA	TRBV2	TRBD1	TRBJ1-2	CASSEKGQALIYGYTF	TGTGCCAGCAGTGAGAAGGGACAGGCACTCATCTATGGCTACACCTTC
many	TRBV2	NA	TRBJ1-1	CAGPEGGDTEAFF	TGTGCCGGACCCGAGGGTGGGGACACTGAAGCTTTCTTT
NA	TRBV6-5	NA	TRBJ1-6	CASSYSSLGNSPLHF	TGTGCCAGCAGTTACTCGTCGCTTGGGAATTCACCCCTCCACTTT
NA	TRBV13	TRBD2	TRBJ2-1	CASSPRDRTSAYNEQFF	TGTGCCAGCAGCCCCCGGGATAGGACTAGCGCCTACAATGAGCAGTTCTTC
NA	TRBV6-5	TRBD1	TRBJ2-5	CASSPAGTGVETQYF	TGTGCCAGCAGCCCCGCCGGGACAGGGGTTGAGACCCAGTACTTC
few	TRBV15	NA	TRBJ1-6	CATSRDRGYNSPLHF	TGTGCCACCAGCAGAGATCGAGGATATAATTCACCCCTCCACTTT
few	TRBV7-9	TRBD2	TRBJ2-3	CASSLPSRGGKDTQYF	TGTGCCAGCAGCTTACCGTCCCGCGGGGGAAAGGATACGCAGTATTTT
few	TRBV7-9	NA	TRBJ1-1	CASSFPGEAEAFF	TGTGCCAGCAGCTTCCCGGGGGAAGCTGAAGCTTTCTTT